The clone carrying this T cell receptor beta chain is a singleton in its sample. TCRdb keeps only in-frame clones here, not all; method: immunoSEQ multiplex PCR. The sample yields about 180,000 clones, more than 70% seen once. This CDR3 is built from 14 residues. The germline V gene encodes CDR1 LGHNA and CDR2 YNFKEQ. V was shortened by 3 bases and J by 5 bases, with 13 bases between the two germline ends. These data come from a study of blood T cell repertoires in COVID-19. Study in general: The United States, Italy and Spain were the sources of the acute and convalescent COVID-19 samples. Sample material is recorded as cDNA or gDNA derived from T cells, B-cell-depleted T cells, or PBMCs.

V and J are TRBV4-2 and TRBJ2-5, with D possibly TRBD2 on 6 matching bases. The origin of this receptor is a woman in her twenties or thirties with acute or convalescent COVID-19. Material: peripheral blood. This CDR3 reads CASSHRSGVETQYF. CDR3 DNA sequence: TGTGCCAGCAGCCATCGGTCGGGAGTGGAGACCCAGTACTTC.